This is a list of T cell receptor beta chains from one sample in a study of blood T cell repertoires in COVID-19. Some clones are missing from TCRdb's copy, which holds only in-frame ones; the method was immunoSEQ multiplex PCR. The sample records some 270,000 clones, 85% to 95% being singletons. The sample consisted of PBMCs or T cells enriched from blood (not recorded which). These receptors were taken from a middle-aged man who had been exposed to COVID-19. The CDR3 runs from the conserved cysteine through the conserved F or W. Fields, in order: J gene, D gene, clone size, V gene, CDR3 DNA, CDR3 protein. A D gene is named only where the DNA matches it firmly. Part of the rows lack a size; the others show once, few, many or a class for expanded clones.

TRBJ1-2	.	.	TRBV27	TGTGCCAGCAGTCCTAATTCGAGATATGGCTACACCTTC	CASSPNSRYGYTF
TRBJ1-1	.	.	TRBV18	TGTGCCAGCTCACCGACCAGGGGAGACACTGAAGCTTTCTTT	CASSPTRGDTEAFF
TRBJ2-5	TRBD2	.	TRBV25-1	TGTGCCAGCTCTGGGGGGGGAGAGACCCAGTACTTC	CASSGGGETQYF
TRBJ2-7	.	.	TRBV15	TGTGCCATCGGACATTTTTTGGGGGAGCAGTACTTC	CAIGHFLGEQYF
TRBJ1-2	.	.	TRBV29-1	TGCAGCGCCCGACATTTTAACTATGGCTACACCTTC	CSARHFNYGYTF
TRBJ2-1	.	.	TRBV7-2	TGTGCCAGCAGCTTAACCGGACTAAATGAGCAGTTCTTC	CASSLTGLNEQFF
TRBJ1-1	.	.	TRBV12-3/TRBV12-4	TGTGCCAGCAGTTTGATTGGGACAACTGAAGCTTTCTTT	CASSLIGTTEAFF
TRBJ2-1	.	.	TRBV30	TGTGCCTGGAGTCCTATGGCCGGGGGTGAGCAGTTCTTC	CAWSPMAGGEQFF
TRBJ2-1	TRBD2	.	TRBV5-4	TGTGCCAGCACCCGGACTAGCGTCGACAATGAGCAGTTCTTC	CASTRTSVDNEQFF
TRBJ2-2	TRBD2	.	TRBV5-1	TGCGCCAGCAGCCCCTCGCGGGGGGCAAGCACCGGGGAGCTGTTTTTT	CASSPSRGASTGELFF
TRBJ2-5	.	.	TRBV5-6	TGTGCCAGCAGCTTGGTTAGCCAGTACCTTAAAAAACAAGAGACCCAGTACTTC	CASSLVSQYLKKQETQYF
TRBJ2-1	TRBD1	.	TRBV18	TGTGCCAGCTCACGCGACCCAGGGACAGTCCTAAGGGAGCAGTTCTTC	CASSRDPGTVLREQFF
TRBJ1-5	TRBD1	.	TRBV15	TGTGCCACCAGCGGCGGACAGGGGAGCAATCAGCCCCAGCATTTT	CATSGGQGSNQPQHF
TRBJ2-7	TRBD1	.	TRBV28	TGTGCCAGCCGGGGGTCAGGGGGCCACGAGCAGTACTTC	CASRGSGGHEQYF
TRBJ2-4	.	once	TRBV15	TGTGCCACCAGCAGAGATTTAGTAGGCTACTCAGACTTAGCCAAAAACATTCAGTACTTC	CATSRDLVGYSDLAKNIQYF
TRBJ2-1	.	.	TRBV6-6	TGTGCCAGCAGTTCCGGACAGAATGAGCAGTTCTTC	CASSSGQNEQFF
TRBJ1-5	.	.	TRBV6-1	TGTGCCAGCAGTGAAGTTTTTGGGGGGAGCAATCAGCCCCAGCATTTT	CASSEVFGGSNQPQHF
TRBJ2-7	.	.	TRBV7-6	TGTGCCAGCAGCTTGGAACAGGGAGACGAGCAGTACTTC	CASSLEQGDEQYF
TRBJ2-5	.	.	TRBV18	TGTGCCAGCTCGCGACAAGAGACCCAGTACTTC	CASSRQETQYF
TRBJ1-1	TRBD1	.	TRBV5-1	TGCGCCAGCAGCTTGGAACAGGGGAGTGAAGCTTTCTTT	CASSLEQGSEAFF
TRBJ1-4	.	.	TRBV15	TGTGCCACCAGCAGAGCCCGGGGATTTAATGAAAAACTGTTTTTT	CATSRARGFNEKLFF
TRBJ1-5	.	.	TRBV2	TGTGCCAGCAGTGACACTGTAGATCAGCCCCAGCATTTT	CASSDTVDQPQHF
TRBJ1-1	.	.	TRBV7-2	TGTGCCAGCAGCTTAGACAGGAGACTGAACACTGAAGCTTTCTTT	CASSLDRRLNTEAFF
TRBJ1-1	.	.	TRBV30	TGTGCCTGGGAAACAGGGAACACTGAAGCTTTCTTT	CAWETGNTEAFF
TRBJ2-6	.	.	TRBV11-3	TGTGCCAGCAGCCCCGGGACAATGAGCTCTGGGGCCAACGTCCTGACTTTC	CASSPGTMSSGANVLTF
TRBJ2-2	TRBD2	once	TRBV19	TGTGCCAGTAGAGTAGCGGGAGCCTCCGGGGAGCTGTTTTTT	CASRVAGASGELFF
TRBJ2-5	.	.	TRBV5-6	TGTGCCAGCAACCCAATACCACTAGCTCGATCTGTAGGAGAGACCCAGTACTTC	CASNPIPLARSVGETQYF
TRBJ2-5	TRBD1	.	TRBV18	TGTGCCAGCTCACCTAACCGGGACAGAGGATGGAACTTC	CASSPNRDRGWNF
TRBJ2-7	TRBD2	.	TRBV19	TGTGCCAGTAGTATAGAACTAGCGGGAGTCTACGAGCAGTACTTC	CASSIELAGVYEQYF
TRBJ2-3	TRBD2	.	TRBV19	TGTGCCAGTACCCCATGGTCCCTAGCGGGAGGAGGAGATACGCAGTATTTT	CASTPWSLAGGGDTQYF
TRBJ1-2	.	.	TRBV7-2	TGTGCCAGCAGCTTTCAAACAGGGCCTAACTATGGCTACACCTTC	CASSFQTGPNYGYTF
TRBJ2-5	TRBD1	.	TRBV10-1	TGCGCCAGCAGTGAGTCCTACAGGGGGGAGACCCAGTACTTC	CASSESYRGETQYF
TRBJ1-2	.	once	TRBV7-9	TGTGCCAGCAGCTCGCCTATAGAGACTCCAGGCTACACCTTC	CASSSPIETPGYTF
TRBJ1-2	TRBD1	.	TRBV3-1/TRBV3-2	TGTGCCAGCAGCCAAGAGGGACAGGGGGATCGCTACACCTTC	CASSQEGQGDRYTF
TRBJ1-1	TRBD1	.	TRBV7-9	TGTGCCAGCAGCGTCCAGGGGGCGAGGGCTTTCTTT	CASSVQGARAFF
TRBJ2-6	TRBD1	.	TRBV2	TGTGCCAGCATAGTGTCCAGACACAGGGGGGCCGGGGCCAACGTCCTGACTTTC	CASIVSRHRGAGANVLTF
TRBJ1-4	.	.	TRBV15	TGTGCCACCAGCAGAGATGAACTGCGAGGCCAGAAACTGTTTTTT	CATSRDELRGQKLFF
TRBJ1-1	.	.	TRBV28	TGTGCCAGCACTCCCGGGACAACGAACACTGAAGCTTTCTTT	CASTPGTTNTEAFF
TRBJ2-7	TRBD2	few	TRBV19	TGTGCCAGTAGTCCCGTAGCGGGAACCCTCTACGAGCAGTACTTC	CASSPVAGTLYEQYF
TRBJ1-2	.	.	TRBV2	TGTGCCAGCAGTTACCGCCCCGAGGCCTACACCTTC	CASSYRPEAYTF
TRBJ2-1	TRBD2	.	TRBV6-5	TGTGCCAGCAGCGGACTAGTCAATGAGCAGTTCTTC	CASSGLVNEQFF
TRBJ1-1	.	.	TRBV30	TGTGCCTGGGTACCAGGCCATCAGGGGACTGAAGCTTTCTTT	CAWVPGHQGTEAFF
TRBJ2-7	TRBD1	.	TRBV29-1	TGCAGCCACAAGGGACAGGGAGCCGAGCAGTACTTC	CSHKGQGAEQYF
TRBJ2-2	TRBD1	.	TRBV7-3	TGTGCCAGCAGCTTTGGACAGGGGGCAGTCGGGGAGCTGTTTTTT	CASSFGQGAVGELFF
TRBJ2-7	TRBD1	.	TRBV6-5	TGTGCCAGCATACTGACAGGGGGCTACTACGAGCAGTACTTC	CASILTGGYYEQYF